The 20 T cell receptor beta chains given below trace back to one sample, sequenced in a study of cytomegalovirus exposure and HLA in healthy donors. PCR used 60 Vbeta primers and 13 Jbeta primers. Some clones are missing from TCRdb's copy, which holds only in-frame ones; the method was immunoSEQ multiplex PCR. Of 100,000 to 150,000 clones in the sample, 10% to 13% were seen once. The sequencing input was PBMCs. These receptors came from a woman aged 18 to 35 in good health and CMV-seropositive.

The chain employs TRBV7-6 and TRBJ2-7; 9 nucleotides agree with TRBD2. Germline CDR1 reads SGHVS; CDR2 reads FNYEAQ. The V and J ends lost 4 bases and 4 bases, in that order; junction bases with no gene match: 5. This CDR3 has 14 amino acids. CDR3 sequence: CASSSSAGGYEQYF. The CDR3 DNA is TGTGCCAGCAGCTCGTCAGCGGGAGGATACGAGCAGTACTTC.

This chain connects TRBV30 to TRBJ2-2, with D perhaps TRBD2 (5 bases). The CDR3 extends over 15 amino acids. V was cut by 0 bases and J by 2 bases, with 10 bases left in between. CDR1 and CDR2 (germline): GTSNPN, SVGIG (reference sequence). CDR3 coding DNA: TGTGCCTGGAGTGTAAGAGGGATTAACACCGGGGAGCTGTTTTTT. Translation: CAWSVRGINTGELFF. The whole variable domain, remainder taken from reference TRBV30 and TRBJ2-2, is SQTIHQWPATLVQPVGSPLSLECTVEGTSNPNLYWYRQAAGRGLQLLFYSVGIGQISSEVPQNLSASRPQDRQFILSSKKLLLSDSGFYLCAWSVRGINTGELFFGEGSRLTVL.

This rearrangement joins TRBV5-4 to TRBJ1-1, with D possibly matching TRBD1 (5 bases). The germline V and J ends were trimmed by 6 bases and 4 bases, with 13 bases remaining between them. There are 13 residues in the CDR3. The germline V gene encodes CDR1 SGHNT and CDR2 YYREEE (reference sequence). The CDR3 region is CASTYLRGTEAFF. CDR3 bases: TGTGCCAGCACCTACCTAAGGGGCACTGAAGCTTTCTTT.

This clone turned up a few times. This chain connects TRBV2 to TRBJ2-5, with TRBD2 matching 9 bases. Germline V gene data show CDR1 as SNHLY and CDR2 as FYNNEI. The junction had 9 bases not matched to a gene; V was cut back by 6 bases and J by 4 bases. The CDR3 is 15 amino acids. CDR3 protein: CASRGSPAGGETQYF. In DNA, the CDR3 is TGTGCCAGCAGAGGTAGTCCAGCGGGAGGAGAGACCCAGTACTTC.

The table lists this clone with a few counts. The chain is built from TRBV19 and TRBJ2-7; weak D call: TRBD2 (6 bases). CDR3 length equals 12 residues. Per the germline V gene, CDR1 is LNHDA and CDR2 is SQIVND (reference sequence). Trimming shortened V by 6 bases and J by 5 bases, and 11 bases separated the two germline ends. The CDR3 region is CASSGSGHEQYF. CDR3 coding DNA: TGTGCCAGTAGCGGGAGCGGCCACGAGCAGTACTTC.

In its sample, this clone was seen a few times. The chain combines TRBV30 with TRBJ2-2, with D perhaps matching TRBD1 (5 bases). Looked up from germline, CDR1 is GTSNPN and CDR2 is SVGIG (reference sequence). The CDR3 runs to 13 residues. In DNA, the CDR3 is TGTGCTAACGGTTGGGGCCGGGCCGGGGAGCTGTTTTTT. Translation: CANGWGRAGELFF. Together with reference TRBV30 and TRBJ2-2, the CDR3 gives the full variable domain: SQTIHQWPATLVQPVGSPLSLECTVEGTSNPNLYWYRQAAGRGLQLLFYSVGIGQISSEVPQNLSASRPQDRQFILSSKKLLLSDSGFYLCANGWGRAGELFFGEGSRLTVL.

This clone was seen a handful of times. The V and J genes are TRBV7-6 and TRBJ2-1; a possible D gene is TRBD1 (6 bases). The CDR3 runs 14 residues. Germline V CDR1 and CDR2: SGHVS, FNYEAQ. Deletions cut 5 bases from V and 6 bases from J, with 14 bases between. The CDR3 nucleotides read TGTGCCAGCAGCGTCGGACAGATAGCCAATGAGCAGTTCTTC. Translation gives CASSVGQIANEQFF.

Only a few counts were recorded for this clone. V and J are TRBV14 and TRBJ1-4; no clear D gene. Germline V CDR1 and CDR2: SGHDN, FVKESK. The CDR3 is 15 amino acids. V lost 0 bases and J 4 bases, leaving 9 bases between the germline ends. CDR3 loop: CASSQDWARNEKLFF. The CDR3 DNA reads as TGTGCCAGCAGCCAAGACTGGGCCCGTAATGAAAAACTGTTTTTT.

The CDR3 sequence is CASSPTDNEQFF. CDR3 nucleotide sequence: TGTGCCAGCAGCCCGACAGACAATGAGCAGTTCTTC. The J gene is TRBJ2-1, the V gene TRBV11-2, with TRBD1 as a possible D gene (5 bases). CDR3 length: 12 amino acids. Germline values: CDR1 SGHAT, CDR2 FQNNGV. Trimming cost V 5 bases and J 5 bases, with 7 bases left between them.

The table lists this clone with a few counts. This chain connects TRBV9 to TRBJ2-3; TRBD1 matches at 7 bases. The length of the CDR3 is 15 residues. The ends lost 3 bases at V and 0 bases at J; junction bases unmatched: 4. Germline CDR1 and CDR2: SGDLS and YYNGEE. CDR3 sequence (DNA): TGTGCCAGCAGCGGGGGACAGACGAGCACAGATACGCAGTATTTT. Protein: CASSGGQTSTDTQYF.

This clone was detected only a few times. The rearrangement joins TRBV6-1 to TRBJ1-5; D call uncertain. This CDR3 contains 13 residues. Germline V gives CDR1 MNHNS, CDR2 SASEGT. Trimming left V 4 bases short and J 6 bases short, with 10 bases between. In nucleotides, the CDR3 is TGTGCCAGCAGTGGGGAGACGGGTCAGCCCCAGCATTTT. As protein: CASSGETGQPQHF.

The rearrangement links TRBV2 to TRBJ2-1, with TRBD2 matching 11 bases. V dropped 4 bases and J dropped 2; count of bases not matched to a gene: 4. The germline V gene encodes CDR1 SNHLY and CDR2 FYNNEI. The CDR3 has 16 amino acids. In DNA, the CDR3 is TGTGCCAGCAGTGTCATAGCGGGAGGGACCTACAATGAGCAGTTCTTC. Translating it yields CASSVIAGGTYNEQFF.

This clone was seen more than once but under ten times. This chain uses TRBV25-1 with TRBJ2-5; possibly TRBD1 for D (6 bases). The CDR3 extends over 14 amino acids. The V gene lost 6 bases and the J gene lost 2 bases, with 13 bases spanning the gap. CDR1 is MGHDK and CDR2 is SYGVNS in the germline V gene. The CDR3 DNA reads TGTGCCAGCAGCCGGACAGAAAAACAAGAGACCCAGTACTTC. It specifies CASSRTEKQETQYF.

This rearrangement joins TRBV4-2 to TRBJ2-3; tentatively, D is TRBD2 (6 bases). The CDR3 totals 15 residues. V lost 4 bases, J lost 1 base, and 12 bases lay in between. The V gene's germline CDR1 is LGHNA and CDR2 YNFKEQ. CDR3 sequence: CASSRGGARTDTQYF. The CDR3 region has the DNA TGTGCCAGCAGCCGAGGCGGGGCCCGCACAGATACGCAGTATTTT.

The chain recombines TRBV7-2 with TRBJ1-2; D is uncertain. CDR1 and CDR2 (germline): SGHTA, FQGNSA. This CDR3 comprises 12 residues. V lost 2 bases and J 5 bases, leaving 6 bases between the germline ends. CDR3: CASSLSGYGYTF. The CDR3 DNA reads TGTGCCAGCAGCTTATCCGGTTATGGCTACACCTTC. Supplemented by reference TRBV7-2 and TRBJ1-2, the full variable domain reads GAGVSQSPSNKVTEKGKDVELRCDPISGHTALYWYRQSLGQGLEFLIYFQGNSAPDKSGLPSDRFSAERTGGSVSTLTIQRTQQEDSAVYLCASSLSGYGYTFGSGTRLTVV.

The table lists this clone with a few counts. This chain connects TRBV27 to TRBJ2-2, with TRBD2 matching over 7 bases. V shed 6 bases and J 4 bases; nucleotides not matched to a gene: 11. CDR3 length: 16 residues. Per germline, CDR1 MNHEY and CDR2 SMNVEV (reference sequence). This CDR3 is CASRERSGTSTGELFF. The CDR3 bases are TGTGCCAGCAGGGAGAGAAGCGGGACCTCCACCGGGGAGCTGTTTTTT.

This rearrangement joins TRBV19 to TRBJ2-5, with 12 bases that match TRBD2. Trimming cost V 6 bases and J 0 bases; bases outside gene matches: 5. Germline V gene data show CDR1 as LNHDA and CDR2 as SQIVND (reference sequence). This CDR3 is built from 16 residues. CDR3 protein: CASSSRTSGNQETQYF. The CDR3 coding sequence is TGTGCCAGTAGCAGTCGGACTAGCGGGAACCAAGAGACCCAGTACTTC.

The V call is TRBV2, the J call TRBJ2-1; tentative D call: TRBD2 (5 bases). Germline CDR1 SNHLY, CDR2 FYNNEI. Trimming took off 6 bases at V and 12 bases at J, with 21 bases between the two ends. The CDR3 is made up of 14 amino acids. CDR3 in amino acids: CASSDYRVGDGQFF. The DNA of the CDR3 is TGTGCCAGCAGCGACTACCGGGTCGGGGATGGGCAGTTCTTC.

J is TRBJ2-1 and V is TRBV10-3; 7 bases line up with TRBD2. V lost 4 bases, J lost 6 bases, and 6 bases stayed unmatched. CDR1 and CDR2 from the germline V gene are ENHRY and SYGVKD. This CDR3 comprises 14 residues. The CDR3 sequence is CAISGELASNEQFF. For the CDR3, the DNA is TGTGCCATCAGTGGGGAACTAGCGAGCAATGAGCAGTTCTTC.

This rearrangement joins TRBV2 to TRBJ2-1; 12 bases align to TRBD2. CDR3 length: 15 amino acids. Germline V gene sequence: CDR1 SNHLY, CDR2 FYNNEI. The V and J ends lost 6 bases and 6 bases, in that order; junction bases with no gene match: 6. The CDR3: CASRGLAGFGNEQFF. The CDR3 DNA reads TGTGCCAGCAGGGGACTAGCGGGTTTTGGCAATGAGCAGTTCTTC.